The 24 T cell receptor beta chains listed next were all sequenced from one sample in a study of human T cells and chemical hapten exposure. Unfractionated whole blood served as the source for total RNA extraction. TCRdb re-derived calls from the 5' RACE reads in MiXCR, one entry per CDR3 protein. The table lists around 140,000 distinct CDR3 sequences, around 4.4% of them singletons, with over 1.1% in the top ten. The receptor set was obtained from a female donor in good health.

This clonotype was counted many times. The chain links TRBV7-3 to TRBJ1-1; perhaps TRBD1 as D (5 bases). The CDR3 loop spans 12 amino acids. CDR1 SGHTA and CDR2 FQGTGA come from the germline V gene. Trimming took 2 bases from V and 10 from J, leaving 11 bases between them. CDR3 sequence: CASSLDGAGAFF. CDR3 nucleotides: TGTGCCAGCAGCTTAGACGGGGCCGGAGCTTTCTTT.

There are many counts of this clonotype. This chain links TRBV5-5 with TRBJ2-7; D is uncertain. V was trimmed by 2 bases and J by 2 bases, leaving 14 bases between them. Germline loops: CDR1 SGHKS, CDR2 YYEKEE (reference sequence). This CDR3 comprises 15 residues. CDR3 in DNA: TGTGCCAGCAGCTTAGACGACCAACCAACCTACGAGCAGTACTTC. Translated, it gives CASSLDDQPTYEQYF.

This clonotype was detected ten times or more. This chain joins TRBV20-1 and TRBJ1-1; D perhaps matches TRBD1 (6 bases). Germline V gene data show CDR1 as DFQATT and CDR2 as SNEGSKA (reference sequence). The CDR3 consists of 13 residues. V dropped 4 bases and J dropped 1 base, with 10 bases sitting between them. CDR3: CSAKGGGNTEAFF. In DNA form, the CDR3 reads TGCAGTGCTAAAGGGGGGGGGAACACTGAAGCTTTCTTT.

Notes on this clonotype: At one end the junction does not follow the germline gene, possibly because of a read error. The CDR3 is CASSLGRGTNYGDTF. For the CDR3, the DNA is TGTGCCAGCAGCTTAGGGAGGGGGACTAACTATGGCGACACCTTC. The chain couples TRBV7-8 to TRBJ1-2; D is possibly TRBD1 (6 bases). The CDR3 totals 15 residues. Per germline, CDR1 SGHVS and CDR2 FQNEAQ.

This CDR3 is CASSLMGTGELFF. For the CDR3, the DNA is TGTGCCAGCAGCTTGATGGGTACCGGGGAGCTGTTTTTT. The gene calls are TRBV5-6 and TRBJ2-2; D unclear. The V gene lost 1 base and the J gene lost 5 bases, with 6 bases spanning the gap. The CDR3 sequence is 13 residues long. In germline, CDR1 is SGHDT, CDR2 YYEEEE.

This clonotype was found many times. The chain links TRBV20-1 to TRBJ2-3, with TRBD2 identical over 7 bases. The junction had 4 bases not matched to a gene; V was cut back by 6 bases and J by 1 base. CDR1 is DFQATT, CDR2 SNEGSKA, per germline (reference sequence). This CDR3 is 13 amino acids long. CDR3 in DNA: TGCAGTGCCACACGGGGGGGCACAGATACGCAGTATTTT. This sequence encodes CSATRGGTDTQYF.

This clonotype was seen repeatedly, ten times or more. CDR3 loop: CASSSSAGVGTEAFF. In nucleotides, the CDR3 is TGTGCCAGCAGCTCAAGCGCTGGGGTGGGCACTGAAGCTTTCTTT. The chain is built from TRBV7-9 and TRBJ1-1, with D unresolved. The CDR3 totals 15 residues. The V end lost 4 bases, the J end lost 4 bases, and 16 bases lay between the germline ends. Germline CDR1 is SEHNR and CDR2 is FQNEAQ (reference sequence).

This clonotype appeared many times. The chain is built from TRBV7-2 and TRBJ2-6, with D maybe TRBD1 (6 bases). V dropped 5 bases and J dropped 1 base, with 30 bases sitting between them. The CDR3 is made up of 22 amino acids. Germline V CDR1 and CDR2: SGHTA, FQGNSA. The CDR3 reads CASSPSARGPDWVGSGANVLTF. Here the CDR3 DNA reads TGTGCCAGCAGCCCCTCCGCCAGGGGACCCGATTGGGTGGGATCTGGGGCCAACGTCCTGACTTTC.

This clonotype was recorded many times. J is TRBJ1-4 and V is TRBV24-1; TRBD1 matches 7 bases. The V gene end was trimmed by 5 bases and the J gene end by 4 bases; junction bases not matched to a gene: 9. The CDR3 totals 16 residues. CDR1 and CDR2 from the germline V gene are KGHDR and SFDVKD. CDR3 bases: TGTGCCACCAGTGGTCAGGGGACAGCCGATAATGAAAAACTGTTTTTT. This translates into CATSGQGTADNEKLFF.

This clonotype was counted at least ten times. The chain links TRBV6-1 to TRBJ2-7; D is unresolved. V was trimmed by 0 bases and J by 0 bases, leaving 9 bases between them. Germline loops: CDR1 MNHNS, CDR2 SASEGT. The CDR3 sequence is 15 residues long. DNA of the CDR3: TGTGCCAGCAGTGAAGCAATGGGGTACTCCTACGAGCAGTACTTC. Encoded protein: CASSEAMGYSYEQYF.

This clonotype was detected ten times or more. The chain is built from TRBV28 and TRBJ1-2, with 7 bases aligning to TRBD1. The CDR3 consists of 14 residues. Trimming at V came to 6 bases and at J to 3 bases, leaving 7 bases not matched to a gene. CDR1 is MDHEN and CDR2 is SYDVKM in the germline V gene. The CDR3 loop is CASSSGGEDYGYTF. DNA of the CDR3: TGTGCCAGCAGCTCAGGGGGAGAAGACTATGGCTACACCTTC.

This clonotype was seen more than once but under ten times. The chain couples TRBV7-8 to TRBJ1-2; TRBD1 agrees at 10 bases. Germline CDR1 is SGHVS and CDR2 is FQNEAQ. The CDR3 is 15 amino acids. V was pared by 4 bases and J by 3 bases, with 5 bases of the junction left unmatched. The CDR3 DNA sequence: TGTGCCAGCAGCTATACCGGGACAGGGGACTATGGCTACACCTTC. Amino acid sequence: CASSYTGTGDYGYTF. The full variable domain, its missing parts supplied by reference TRBV7-8 and TRBJ1-2, is GAGVSQSPRYKVAKRGQDVALRCDPISGHVSLFWYQQALGQGPEFLTYFQNEAQLDKSGLPSDRFFAERPEGSVSTLKIQRTQQEDSAVYLCASSYTGTGDYGYTFGSGTRLTVV.

The chain couples TRBV9 to TRBJ2-7; D remains unclear. The CDR3 sequence is 13 residues long. V gave up 1 base and J gave up 5 bases, with 10 bases separating them. Looked up from germline, CDR1 is SGDLS and CDR2 is YYNGEE. CDR3 sequence reads: CASSVWDYDEQYF. CDR3 coding DNA: TGTGCCAGCAGCGTATGGGATTACGACGAGCAGTACTTC.

This clonotype was seen a handful of times. The V call is TRBV28, the J call TRBJ1-5; TRBD1 agrees at 9 bases. J gave up 2 bases and V 5 bases, and 10 bases lay outside the gene matches. Germline CDR1 and CDR2: MDHEN and SYDVKM. This CDR3 is 17 amino acids long. This CDR3 reads CASSPLDWTGGNQPQHF. In nucleotides, the CDR3 is TGTGCCAGCAGTCCGCTAGACTGGACAGGGGGCAATCAGCCCCAGCATTTT.

This clonotype was counted many times. J is TRBJ1-6 and V is TRBV7-3, with D unresolved. The CDR3 spans 14 residues. Germline V gene sequence: CDR1 SGHTA, CDR2 FQGTGA. Trimming took 5 bases from V and 9 from J, leaving 14 bases between them. Here the CDR3 reads CASSRGAGSSPLHF. In nucleotides, the CDR3 is TGTGCCAGCAGCCGAGGAGCGGGAAGTTCACCCCTCCACTTT.

This clonotype was found many times. The germline gene is not matched at one end of the junction; a read error may be the cause. This chain uses TRBV7-3 with TRBJ1-1; D is perhaps TRBD1 (5 bases). CDR1 is SGHTA and CDR2 is FQGTGA in the germline V gene. The CDR3 runs 16 residues. CDR3 in amino acids: CASSLTGDSLEEEAFF. The CDR3 nucleotides read TGTGCCAGCAGCCTAACGGGCGACAGTCTCGAAGAGGAAGCTTTCTTT.

This clonotype has a count of ten or more. The chain uses TRBV6-5 and TRBJ1-2; maybe TRBD1 (6 bases). The V and J ends lost 10 bases and 3 bases respectively, with 18 bases between them. The length of the CDR3 is 14 residues. Germline V gene data show CDR1 as MNHEY and CDR2 as SVGAGI. The CDR3 DNA is TGTGCCACGTATCCTCCAGGGGTCGACTATGGCTACACCTTC. Encoded protein: CATYPPGVDYGYTF.

Concerning this clonotype: A read error may be the cause here, since a much bigger clone is one base away. This chain connects TRBV9 to TRBJ2-7, with D tentatively TRBD2 (5 bases). The CDR3 covers 15 residues. Germline CDR1 is SGDLS and CDR2 is YYNGEE. Trimming took 3 bases from V and 5 from J, leaving 18 bases between them. CDR3: CASSAYAGNTDEQYF. CDR3 DNA: TGTGCCAGCAGCGCGTACGCCGGGAACACCGACGAGCAGTACTTC. The complete variable domain, with remaining parts taken from reference TRBV9 and TRBJ2-7, reads DSGVTQTPKHLITATGQRVTLRCSPRSGDLSVYWYQQSLDQGLQFLIQYYNGEERAKGNILERFSAQQFPDLHSELNLSSLELGDSALYFCASSAYAGNTDEQYFGPGTRLTVT.

This clonotype was observed at least ten times. The genes are TRBV4-2 and TRBJ2-2; D not resolved. Germline CDR1 LGHNA, CDR2 YNFKEQ. Trimming took 1 base from V and 3 from J, leaving 9 bases between them. This CDR3 has 15 residues. As DNA, the CDR3 is TGTGCCAGCAGCCAAGTTGACTCGGACACCGGGGAGCTGTTTTTT. It encodes CASSQVDSDTGELFF.

This clonotype came up a few times. This chain uses TRBV12-3 or TRBV12-4 with TRBJ1-1, with D maybe TRBD1 (5 bases). This CDR3 is built from 15 residues. V lost 6 bases and J lost 4, with 18 bases in between. The CDR3 here is CASSFRRQGATEAFF. The CDR3 DNA reads TGTGCCAGCAGCTTTCGAAGGCAGGGCGCCACTGAAGCTTTCTTT.

This clonotype has a count of ten or more. V gene TRBV20-1 combines with J gene TRBJ2-3, with D uncertain. V lost 0 bases and J 0 bases, leaving 7 bases between the germline ends. The CDR3 has 14 amino acids. Germline V gene lookup returns CDR1 DFQATT and CDR2 SNEGSKA (reference sequence). The CDR3 DNA follows: TGCAGTGCTAGAGATCAGCCCAGCACAGATACGCAGTATTTT. Its protein product is CSARDQPSTDTQYF.

This clonotype was seen at least ten times. This chain connects TRBV12-3 or TRBV12-4 to TRBJ1-2, with 7 nucleotides matching TRBD1. Trimming at V came to 3 bases and at J to 5 bases, leaving 3 bases not matched to a gene. The CDR3 loop spans 13 amino acids. The CDR3 region is CASSFHRGYGYTF. The CDR3 region has the DNA TGTGCCAGCAGTTTCCACAGGGGTTATGGCTACACCTTC.

Ten or more counts support this clonotype. The chain couples TRBV20-1 to TRBJ2-7; a possible D gene is TRBD1 (6 bases). This CDR3 is 14 amino acids long. Trimming removed 2 bases at V and 4 bases at J, with 15 bases between. Germline V gives CDR1 DFQATT, CDR2 SNEGSKA (reference sequence). The CDR3 coding sequence is TGCAGTGCTAGATCCGGACAGCAGTTATACGAGCAGTACTTC. Its translation: CSARSGQQLYEQYF.

V is TRBV19 and J is TRBJ2-2, with D perhaps TRBD1 (5 bases). The germline CDR1 and CDR2 sequences are LNHDA and SQIVND (reference sequence). Trimming stripped 3 bases from V and 7 bases from J, with 21 bases between. The CDR3 extends over 17 amino acids. In DNA, the CDR3 is TGTGCCAGTAGTATGGCTAGGTGGCAGGGTGTTAACGGGGAGCTGTTTTTT. Translation gives CASSMARWQGVNGELFF.